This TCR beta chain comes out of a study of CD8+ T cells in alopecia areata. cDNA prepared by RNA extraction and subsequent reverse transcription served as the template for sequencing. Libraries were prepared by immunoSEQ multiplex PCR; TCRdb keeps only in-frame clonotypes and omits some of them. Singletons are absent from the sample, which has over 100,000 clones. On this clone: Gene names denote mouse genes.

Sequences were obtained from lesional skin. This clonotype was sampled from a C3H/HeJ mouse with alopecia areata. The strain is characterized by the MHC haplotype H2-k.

This CDR3 reads CAWSPGTKNAEQFF. The sequenced part of the CDR3 DNA is TGTGCCTGGAGTCCAGGGACAAAAAATGCT. The rearrangement uses TRBV31 and TRBJ2-1; maybe TRBD1 (6 bases). The read terminates 4 residues ahead of where the CDR3 ends, so the germline J gene completes it. The CDR3 covers 14 residues. V lost 1 base and J 5 bases, leaving 12 bases between the germline ends. Looked up from germline, CDR1 is GKSSPN and CDR2 is SITVG.